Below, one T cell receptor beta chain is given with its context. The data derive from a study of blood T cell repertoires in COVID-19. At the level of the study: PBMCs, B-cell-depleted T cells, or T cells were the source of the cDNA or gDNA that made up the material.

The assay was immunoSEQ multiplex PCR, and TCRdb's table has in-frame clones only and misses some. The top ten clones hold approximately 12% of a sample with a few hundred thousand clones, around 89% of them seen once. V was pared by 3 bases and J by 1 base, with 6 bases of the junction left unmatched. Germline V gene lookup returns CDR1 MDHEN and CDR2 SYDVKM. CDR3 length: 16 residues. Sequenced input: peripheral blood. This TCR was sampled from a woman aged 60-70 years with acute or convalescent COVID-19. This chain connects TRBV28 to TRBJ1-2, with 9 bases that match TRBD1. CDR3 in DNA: TGTGCCAGCAGTTTGTCCGGACAGGGGCGTAACTATGGCTACACCTTC. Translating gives CASSLSGQGRNYGYTF.